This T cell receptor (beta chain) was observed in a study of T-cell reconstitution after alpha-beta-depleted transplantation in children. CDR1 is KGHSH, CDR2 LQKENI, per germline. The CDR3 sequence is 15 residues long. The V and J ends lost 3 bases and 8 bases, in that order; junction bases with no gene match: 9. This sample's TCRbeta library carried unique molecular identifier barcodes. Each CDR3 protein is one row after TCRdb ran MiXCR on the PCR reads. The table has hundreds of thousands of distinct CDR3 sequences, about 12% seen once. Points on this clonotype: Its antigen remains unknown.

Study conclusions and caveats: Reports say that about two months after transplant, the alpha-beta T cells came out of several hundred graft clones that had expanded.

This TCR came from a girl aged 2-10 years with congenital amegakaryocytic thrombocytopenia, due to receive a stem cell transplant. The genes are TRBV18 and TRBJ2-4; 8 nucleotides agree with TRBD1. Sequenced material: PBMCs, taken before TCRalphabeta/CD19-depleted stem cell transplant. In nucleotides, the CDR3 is TGTGCCAGCTCACCGGTGGGACAGGTTTATGACATTCAGTACTTC. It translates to CASSPVGQVYDIQYF.